Detailed here is one T cell receptor beta chain. As yet, its antigen is unknown. This entry is derived from a study of cytomegalovirus exposure and HLA in healthy donors. Study-wide findings and caveats: The tendency of first-cohort TCR clusters to co-occur in the roughly 120 validation repertoires was identified by a subsequent analysis. According to the study, 150 to 200 TCR beta chains were cytomegalovirus-associated. As was reported, the classifier diagnosed cytomegalovirus status with high specificity and sensitivity.

Using immunoSEQ multiplex PCR, the repertoire was profiled, and TCRdb retains in-frame clones only, with some absent. The data hold over 150,000 clones, with about 90% observed a single time. An approximately 120-subject validation cohort, separate from the 666-subject first cohort, supplied the donors. Germline assignment: CDR1 SGHRS and CDR2 YFSETQ. The CDR3 sequence is 15 residues long. Trimming left V 4 bases short and J 1 base short, with 14 bases between. V is TRBV5-1 and J is TRBJ1-2; D is possibly TRBD1 (6 bases). Sequencing was done on a sample of PBMCs. This sequence originates from a woman younger than 35 in good health and CMV-seropositive. The CDR3 sequence is CASSPRGGGNYGYTF. The CDR3 DNA sequence: TGCGCCAGCAGCCCGCGGGGAGGGGGTAACTATGGCTACACCTTC.